This T cell receptor beta chain appears in the sequencing data of a study of blood T cell repertoires in COVID-19. The wider study: From the United States, Italy and Spain came samples of acute and convalescent COVID-19. Sources were T cells, B-cell-depleted T cells, or PBMCs; the material itself was cDNA or gDNA.

This CDR3 contains 16 residues. In germline, CDR1 is KGHDR, CDR2 SFDVKD. V dropped 7 bases and J dropped 2; count of bases not matched to a gene: 8. In the authors' workflow: Cell counts per sample came from amplifying reference gene primers. Sequenced by immunoSEQ multiplex PCR; TCRdb stores in-frame clones only, minus some. The V and J calls and the clone size are those of that table, but D and trimming were determined from the DNA. The top ten hold approximately 4.3% of the sample, which has about 49,000 clones, around 87% seen once. The sequenced sample consisted of peripheral blood. The TCR comes from a human donor in a cohort sampled during active COVID-19. The gene calls are TRBV24-1 and TRBJ2-1, with 9 bases identical to TRBD1. DNA for the CDR3: TGTGCCACCAGCCGGGGGACAGGGAATGCCTACAATGAGCAGTTCTTC. This encodes CATSRGTGNAYNEQFF.